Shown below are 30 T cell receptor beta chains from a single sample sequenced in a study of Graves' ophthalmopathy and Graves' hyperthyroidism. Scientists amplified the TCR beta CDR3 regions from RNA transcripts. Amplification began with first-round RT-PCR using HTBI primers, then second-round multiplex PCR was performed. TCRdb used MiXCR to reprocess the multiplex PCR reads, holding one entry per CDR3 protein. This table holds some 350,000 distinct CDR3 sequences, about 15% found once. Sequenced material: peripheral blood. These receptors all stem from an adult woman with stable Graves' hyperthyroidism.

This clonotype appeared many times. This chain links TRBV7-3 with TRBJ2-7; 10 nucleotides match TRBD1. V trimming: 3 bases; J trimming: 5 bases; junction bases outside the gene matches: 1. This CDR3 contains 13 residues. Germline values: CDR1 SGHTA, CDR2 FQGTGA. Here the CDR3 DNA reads TGTGCCAGCAGCTTGGGACAGGGGAACGAGCAGTACTTC. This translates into CASSLGQGNEQYF.

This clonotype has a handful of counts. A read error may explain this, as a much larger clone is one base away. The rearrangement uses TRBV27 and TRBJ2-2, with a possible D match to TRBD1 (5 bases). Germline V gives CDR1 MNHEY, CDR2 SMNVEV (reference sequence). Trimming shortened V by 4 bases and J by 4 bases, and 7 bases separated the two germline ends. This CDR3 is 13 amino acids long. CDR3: CASSYGATGELFF. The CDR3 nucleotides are TGTGCCAGCAGTTATGGGGCCACCGGGGAGCTGTTTTTT.

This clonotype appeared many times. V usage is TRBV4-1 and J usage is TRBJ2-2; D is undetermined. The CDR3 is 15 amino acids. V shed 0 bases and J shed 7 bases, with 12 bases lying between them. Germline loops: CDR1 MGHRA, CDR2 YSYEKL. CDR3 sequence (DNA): TGCGCCAGCAGCCAAGAGACCACGTTTATCGGGGAGCTGTTTTTT. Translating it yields CASSQETTFIGELFF.

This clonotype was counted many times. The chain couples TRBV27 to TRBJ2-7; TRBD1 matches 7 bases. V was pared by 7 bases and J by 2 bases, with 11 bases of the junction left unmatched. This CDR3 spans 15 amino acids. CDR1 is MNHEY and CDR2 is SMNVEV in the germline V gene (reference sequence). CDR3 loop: CASTQFGTVPYEQYF. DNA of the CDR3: TGTGCCAGCACACAATTCGGGACAGTCCCCTACGAGCAGTACTTC.

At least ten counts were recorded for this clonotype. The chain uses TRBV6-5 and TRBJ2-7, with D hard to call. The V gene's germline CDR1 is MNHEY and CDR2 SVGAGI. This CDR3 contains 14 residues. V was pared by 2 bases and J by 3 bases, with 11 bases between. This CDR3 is CASSYEVTGYEQYF. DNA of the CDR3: TGTGCCAGCAGTTACGAAGTCACCGGCTACGAGCAGTACTTC.

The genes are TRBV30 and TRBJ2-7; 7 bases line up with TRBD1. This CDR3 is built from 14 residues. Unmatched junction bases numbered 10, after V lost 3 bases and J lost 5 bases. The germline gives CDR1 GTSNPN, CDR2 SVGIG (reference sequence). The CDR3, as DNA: TGTGCCTGGAGCCGGGACAGTGTCAGGGACGAGCAGTACTTC. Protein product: CAWSRDSVRDEQYF.

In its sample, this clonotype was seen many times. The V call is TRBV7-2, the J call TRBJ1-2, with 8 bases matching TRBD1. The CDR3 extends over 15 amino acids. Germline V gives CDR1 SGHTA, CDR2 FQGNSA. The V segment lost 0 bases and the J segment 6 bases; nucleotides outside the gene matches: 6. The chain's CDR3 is CASSLAGTGGDGYTF. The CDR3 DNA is TGTGCCAGCAGCTTAGCGGGAACAGGGGGAGATGGCTACACCTTC.

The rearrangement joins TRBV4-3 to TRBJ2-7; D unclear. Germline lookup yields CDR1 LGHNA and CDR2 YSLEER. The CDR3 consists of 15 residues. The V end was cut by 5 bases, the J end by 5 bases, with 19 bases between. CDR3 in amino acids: CASSLESSVVDEQYF. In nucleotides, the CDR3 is TGCGCCAGCAGCTTGGAGTCTTCCGTTGTCGACGAGCAGTACTTC.

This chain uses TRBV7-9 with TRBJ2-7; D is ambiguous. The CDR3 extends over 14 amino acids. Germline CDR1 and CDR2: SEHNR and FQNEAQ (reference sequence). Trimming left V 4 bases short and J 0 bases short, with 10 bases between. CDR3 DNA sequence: TGTGCCAGCAGCTCCCCCGACAACTCCTACGAGCAGTACTTC. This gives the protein CASSSPDNSYEQYF. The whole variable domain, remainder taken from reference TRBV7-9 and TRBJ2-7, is DTGVSQNPRHKITKRGQNVTFRCDPISEHNRLYWYRQTLGQGPEFLTYFQNEAQLEKSRLLSDRFSAERPKGSFSTLEIQRTEQGDSAMYLCASSSPDNSYEQYFGPGTRLTVT.

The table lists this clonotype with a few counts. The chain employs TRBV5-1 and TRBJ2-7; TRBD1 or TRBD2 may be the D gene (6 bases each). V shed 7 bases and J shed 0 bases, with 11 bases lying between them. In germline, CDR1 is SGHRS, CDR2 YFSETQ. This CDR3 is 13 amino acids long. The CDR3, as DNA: TGCGCCAGCGGGGGGACAAACTCCTACGAGCAGTACTTC. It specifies CASGGTNSYEQYF.

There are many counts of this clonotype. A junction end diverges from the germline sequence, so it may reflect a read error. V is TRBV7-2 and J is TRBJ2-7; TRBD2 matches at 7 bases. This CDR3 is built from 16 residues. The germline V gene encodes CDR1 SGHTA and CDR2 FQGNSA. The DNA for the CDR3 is TGTGCCAGCAGCTTACAAAGCGGGACCTTCCTATACGGGCAGTACTTC. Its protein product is CASSLQSGTFLYGQYF.

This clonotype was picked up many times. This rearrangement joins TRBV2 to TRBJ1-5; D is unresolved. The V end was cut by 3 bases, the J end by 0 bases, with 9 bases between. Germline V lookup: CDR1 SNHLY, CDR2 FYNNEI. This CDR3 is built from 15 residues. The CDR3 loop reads CASSDLGASNQPQHF. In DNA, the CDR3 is TGTGCCAGCAGTGATCTGGGAGCTAGCAATCAGCCCCAGCATTTT. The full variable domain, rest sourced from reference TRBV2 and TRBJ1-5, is EPEVTQTPSHQVTQMGQEVILRCVPISNHLYFYWYRQILGQKVEFLVSFYNNEISEKSEIFDDQFSVERPDGSNFTLKIRSTKLEDSAMYFCASSDLGASNQPQHFGDGTRLSIL.

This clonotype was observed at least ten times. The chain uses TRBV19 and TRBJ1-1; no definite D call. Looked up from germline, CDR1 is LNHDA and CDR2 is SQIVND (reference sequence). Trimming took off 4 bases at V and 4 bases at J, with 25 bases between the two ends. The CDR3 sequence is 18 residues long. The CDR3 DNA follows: TGTGCCAGTAGTACTGCTTGGTGGACCCGGTACGGTTCCACTGAAGCTTTCTTT. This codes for CASSTAWWTRYGSTEAFF.

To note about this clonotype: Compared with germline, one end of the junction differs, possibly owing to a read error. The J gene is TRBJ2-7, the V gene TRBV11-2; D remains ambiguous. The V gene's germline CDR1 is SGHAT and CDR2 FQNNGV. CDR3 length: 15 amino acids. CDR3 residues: CASILVRGSSYEQYF. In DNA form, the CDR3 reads TGTGCCAGCATCTTAGTTCGTGGTAGCTCCTACGAGCAGTACTTC. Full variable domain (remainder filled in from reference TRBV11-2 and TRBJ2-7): EAGVAQSPRYKIIEKRQSVAFWCNPISGHATLYWYQQILGQGPKLLIQFQNNGVVDDSQLPKDRFSAERLKGVDSTLKIQPAKLEDSAVYLCASILVRGSSYEQYFGPGTRLTVT.

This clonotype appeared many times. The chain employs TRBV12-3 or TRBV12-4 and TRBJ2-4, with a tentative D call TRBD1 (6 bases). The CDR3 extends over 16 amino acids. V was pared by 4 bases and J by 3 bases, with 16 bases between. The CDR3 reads CASSSWGPTLKNIQYF. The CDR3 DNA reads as TGTGCCAGCAGTTCATGGGGGCCAACCCTCAAAAACATTCAGTACTTC.

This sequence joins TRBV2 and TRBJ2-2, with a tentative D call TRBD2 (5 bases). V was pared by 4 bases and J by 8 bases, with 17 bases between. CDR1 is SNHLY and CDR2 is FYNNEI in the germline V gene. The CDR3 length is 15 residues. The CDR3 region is CASSVEGVGRGELFF. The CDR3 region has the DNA TGTGCCAGCAGTGTTGAGGGCGTGGGAAGGGGGGAGCTGTTTTTT.

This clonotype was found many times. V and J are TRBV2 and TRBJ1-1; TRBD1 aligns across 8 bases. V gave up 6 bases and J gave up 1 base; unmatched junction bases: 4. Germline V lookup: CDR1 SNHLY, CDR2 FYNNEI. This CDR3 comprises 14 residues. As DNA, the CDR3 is TGTGCCAGCAGGGTGGACAGGGCGAACACTGAAGCTTTCTTT. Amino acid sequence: CASRVDRANTEAFF.

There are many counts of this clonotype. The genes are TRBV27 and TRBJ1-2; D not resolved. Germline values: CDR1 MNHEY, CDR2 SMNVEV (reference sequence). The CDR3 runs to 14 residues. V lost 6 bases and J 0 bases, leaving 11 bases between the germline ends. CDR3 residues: CASSPVFPNYGYTF. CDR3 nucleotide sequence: TGTGCCAGCAGCCCCGTTTTCCCTAACTATGGCTACACCTTC.

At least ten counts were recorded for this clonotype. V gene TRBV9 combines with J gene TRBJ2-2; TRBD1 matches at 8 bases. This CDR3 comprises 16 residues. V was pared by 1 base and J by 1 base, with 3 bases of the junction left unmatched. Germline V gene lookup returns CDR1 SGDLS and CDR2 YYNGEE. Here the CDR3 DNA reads TGTGCCAGCAGCGTAACCGGGACAGGGAACACCGGGGAGCTGTTTTTT. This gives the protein CASSVTGTGNTGELFF.

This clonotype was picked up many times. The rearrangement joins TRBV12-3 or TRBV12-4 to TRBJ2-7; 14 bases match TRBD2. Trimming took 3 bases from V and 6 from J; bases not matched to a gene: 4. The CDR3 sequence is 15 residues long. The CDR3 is CASSLGLAGVSEQYF. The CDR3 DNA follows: TGTGCCAGCAGTTTGGGACTAGCGGGAGTTTCCGAGCAGTACTTC.

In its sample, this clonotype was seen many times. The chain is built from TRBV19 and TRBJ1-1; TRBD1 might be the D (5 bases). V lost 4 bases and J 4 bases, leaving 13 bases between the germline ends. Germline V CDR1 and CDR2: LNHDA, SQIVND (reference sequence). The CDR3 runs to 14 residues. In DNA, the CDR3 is TGTGCCAGTAGTAGTGTGCGGGGGAGCACTGAAGCTTTCTTT. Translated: CASSSVRGSTEAFF.

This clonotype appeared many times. DNA for the CDR3: TGTGCCAGCAGTCGGGGCAATCAGCCCCAGCATTTT. Its translation is CASSRGNQPQHF. The genes are TRBV28 and TRBJ1-5; D ambiguous. CDR3 length: 12 amino acids. Germline-derived CDR1 and CDR2 are MDHEN and SYDVKM. The V gene lost 5 bases and the J gene lost 2 bases, with 4 bases spanning the gap.

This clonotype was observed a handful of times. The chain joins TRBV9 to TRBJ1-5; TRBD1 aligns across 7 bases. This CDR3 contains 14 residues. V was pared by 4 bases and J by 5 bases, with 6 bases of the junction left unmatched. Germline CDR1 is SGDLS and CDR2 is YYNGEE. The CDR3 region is CASSRGQMDQPQHF. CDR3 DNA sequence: TGTGCCAGCAGCCGGGGACAGATGGATCAGCCCCAGCATTTT.

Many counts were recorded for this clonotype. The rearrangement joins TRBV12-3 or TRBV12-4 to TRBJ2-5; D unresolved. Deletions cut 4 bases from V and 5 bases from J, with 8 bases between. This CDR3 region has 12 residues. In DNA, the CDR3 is TGTGCCAGCAGTTCAAGCAGGGAGACCCAGTACTTC. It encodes CASSSSRETQYF.

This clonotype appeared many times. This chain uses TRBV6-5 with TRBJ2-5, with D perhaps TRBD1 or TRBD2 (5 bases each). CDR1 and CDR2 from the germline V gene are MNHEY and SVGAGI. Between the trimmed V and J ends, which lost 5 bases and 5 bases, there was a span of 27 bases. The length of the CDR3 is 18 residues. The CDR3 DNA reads TGTGCCAGCAGTCCCCCAACGGGTATAGGGACGCCAGGGGAGACCCAGTACTTC. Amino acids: CASSPPTGIGTPGETQYF.

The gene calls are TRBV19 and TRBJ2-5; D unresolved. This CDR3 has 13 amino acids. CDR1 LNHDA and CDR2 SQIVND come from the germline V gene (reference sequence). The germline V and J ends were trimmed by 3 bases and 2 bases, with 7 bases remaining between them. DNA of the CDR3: TGTGCCAGTAGTATTTTGGGGCAAGAGACCCAGTACTTC. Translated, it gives CASSILGQETQYF.

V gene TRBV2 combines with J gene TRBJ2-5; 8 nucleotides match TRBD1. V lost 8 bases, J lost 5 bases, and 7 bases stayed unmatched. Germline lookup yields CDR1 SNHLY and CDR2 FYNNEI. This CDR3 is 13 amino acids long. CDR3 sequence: CASSTGARETQYF. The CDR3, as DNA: TGTGCCAGCTCGACAGGGGCGAGGGAGACCCAGTACTTC.

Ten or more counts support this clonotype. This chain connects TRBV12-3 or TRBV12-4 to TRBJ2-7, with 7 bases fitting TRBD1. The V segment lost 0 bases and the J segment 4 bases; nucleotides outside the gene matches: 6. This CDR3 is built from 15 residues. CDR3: CASSLADRTGYEQYF. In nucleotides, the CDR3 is TGTGCCAGCAGTTTAGCGGACAGGACTGGTTACGAGCAGTACTTC.

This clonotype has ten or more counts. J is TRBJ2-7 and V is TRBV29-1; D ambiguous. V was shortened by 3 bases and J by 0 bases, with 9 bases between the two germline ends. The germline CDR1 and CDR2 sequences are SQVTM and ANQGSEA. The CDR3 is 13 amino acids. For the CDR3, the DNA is TGCAGCGTTGAGACGACTGCCTCCTACGAGCAGTACTTC. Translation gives CSVETTASYEQYF.

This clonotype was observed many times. CDR3 in amino acids: CASSPKRRAVETQYF. CDR3 bases: TGTGCCAGCAGTCCGAAACGGCGAGCGGTAGAGACCCAGTACTTC. The gene calls are TRBV6-2 or TRBV6-3 and TRBJ2-5; possibly TRBD2 for D (5 bases). Deletions cut 5 bases from V and 4 bases from J, with 17 bases between. Germline V gene data show CDR1 as MNHEY and CDR2 as SVGEGT. This CDR3 is built from 15 residues.